This T cell receptor beta chain is from a study of blood T cells in healthy people across ages. The use of a sample-barcoded 5' primer and a J-beta primer mix characterized a second PCR of roughly 7 to 11 cycles. TCRdb re-analysed the 5' RACE reads in MiXCR, keeping a single row per CDR3 protein. The table has some 710,000 distinct CDR3 sequences, more than 35% seen once. This clonotype was seen ten or more times. The V and J ends lost 1 base and 3 bases respectively, with 16 bases between them. The germline CDR1 and CDR2 sequences are DFQATT and SNEGSKA (reference sequence). The CDR3 is 15 amino acids. Healthy Caucasian individuals from Russia aged roughly 6 to 95 were enrolled as donors.

Sequencing was done on a sample of blood. The chain links TRBV20-1 to TRBJ2-7; D is perhaps TRBD1 (5 bases). The sequence was collected from a man aged 80 or over in good health. CDR3: CSARVLGQLDYEQYF. CDR3 nucleotide sequence: TGCAGTGCTAGAGTCCTCGGACAACTGGACTACGAGCAGTACTTC.